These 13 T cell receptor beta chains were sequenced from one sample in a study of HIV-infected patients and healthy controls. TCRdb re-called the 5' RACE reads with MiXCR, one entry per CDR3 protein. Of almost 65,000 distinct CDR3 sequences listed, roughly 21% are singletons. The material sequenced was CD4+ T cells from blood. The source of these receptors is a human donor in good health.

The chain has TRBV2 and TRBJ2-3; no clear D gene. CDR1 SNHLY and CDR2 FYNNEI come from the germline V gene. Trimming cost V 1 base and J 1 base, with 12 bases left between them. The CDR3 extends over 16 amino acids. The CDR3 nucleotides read TGTGCCAGCAGTGAAGGAGCGAGTCGGCGCACAGATACGCAGTATTTT. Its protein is CASSEGASRRTDTQYF.

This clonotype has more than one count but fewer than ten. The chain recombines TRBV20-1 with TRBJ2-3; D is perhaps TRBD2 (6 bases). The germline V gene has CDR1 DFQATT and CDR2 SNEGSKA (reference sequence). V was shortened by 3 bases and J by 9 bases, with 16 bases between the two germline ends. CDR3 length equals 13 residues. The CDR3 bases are TGCAGTGCTAGGGACGGGGGAATCAAGACGCAGTATTTT. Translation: CSARDGGIKTQYF.

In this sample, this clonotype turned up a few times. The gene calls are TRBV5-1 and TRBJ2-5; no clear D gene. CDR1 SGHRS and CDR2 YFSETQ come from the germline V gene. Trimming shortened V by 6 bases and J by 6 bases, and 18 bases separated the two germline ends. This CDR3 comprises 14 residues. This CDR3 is CASTSRPAKQTQYF. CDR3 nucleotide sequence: TGCGCCAGCACGTCTCGACCGGCAAAACAGACCCAGTACTTC.

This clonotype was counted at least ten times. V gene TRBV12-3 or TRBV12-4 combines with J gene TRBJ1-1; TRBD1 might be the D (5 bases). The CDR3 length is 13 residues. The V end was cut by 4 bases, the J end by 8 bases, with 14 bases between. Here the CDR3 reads CASSSYGAAEAFF. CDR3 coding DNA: TGTGCCAGCAGTTCATATGGGGCAGCCGAAGCTTTCTTT.

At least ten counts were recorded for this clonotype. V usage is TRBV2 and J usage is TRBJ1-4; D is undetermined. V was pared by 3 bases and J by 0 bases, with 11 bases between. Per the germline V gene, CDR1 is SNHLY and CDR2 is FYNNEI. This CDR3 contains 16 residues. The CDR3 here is CASSEGRSATNEKLFF. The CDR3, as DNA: TGTGCCAGCAGTGAGGGGAGAAGTGCAACTAATGAAAAACTGTTTTTT.

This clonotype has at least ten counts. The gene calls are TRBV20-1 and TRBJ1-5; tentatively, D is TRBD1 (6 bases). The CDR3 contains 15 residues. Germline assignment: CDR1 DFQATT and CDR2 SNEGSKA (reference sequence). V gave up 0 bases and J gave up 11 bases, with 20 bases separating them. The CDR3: CSARDPTGKGWAQHF. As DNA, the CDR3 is TGCAGTGCTAGAGACCCCACAGGGAAGGGATGGGCCCAGCATTTT.

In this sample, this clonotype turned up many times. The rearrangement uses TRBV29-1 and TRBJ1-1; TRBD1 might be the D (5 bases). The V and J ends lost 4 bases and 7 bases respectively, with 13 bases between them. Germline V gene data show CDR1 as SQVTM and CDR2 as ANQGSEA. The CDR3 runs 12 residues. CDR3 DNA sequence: TGCAGCGTTGGTGACAGCAAAATTGAAGCTTTCTTT. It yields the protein CSVGDSKIEAFF.

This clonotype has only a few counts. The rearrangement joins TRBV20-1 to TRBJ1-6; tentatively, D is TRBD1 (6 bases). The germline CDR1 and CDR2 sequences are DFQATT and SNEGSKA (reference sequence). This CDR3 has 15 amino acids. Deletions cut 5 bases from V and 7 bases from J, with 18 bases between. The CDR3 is CSAQKAGVGNSPLHF. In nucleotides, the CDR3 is TGCAGTGCTCAAAAGGCAGGGGTGGGGAATTCACCCCTCCACTTT.

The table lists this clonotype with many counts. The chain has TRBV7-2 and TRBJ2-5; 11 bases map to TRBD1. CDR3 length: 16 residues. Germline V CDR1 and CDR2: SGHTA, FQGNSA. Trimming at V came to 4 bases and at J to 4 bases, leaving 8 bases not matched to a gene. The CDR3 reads CASSSPRTGGTETQYF. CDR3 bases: TGTGCCAGCAGCTCACCCAGGACAGGGGGCACAGAGACCCAGTACTTC. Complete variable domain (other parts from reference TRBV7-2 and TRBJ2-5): GAGVSQSPSNKVTEKGKDVELRCDPISGHTALYWYRQSLGQGLEFLIYFQGNSAPDKSGLPSDRFSAERTGGSVSTLTIQRTQQEDSAVYLCASSSPRTGGTETQYFGPGTRLLVL.

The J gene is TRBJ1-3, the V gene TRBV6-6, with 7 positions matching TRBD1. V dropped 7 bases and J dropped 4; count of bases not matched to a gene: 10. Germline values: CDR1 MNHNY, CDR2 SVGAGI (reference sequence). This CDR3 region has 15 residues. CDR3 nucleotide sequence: TGTGCCAGCAAAACCTCGGACAGGACCGGAAACACCATATATTTT. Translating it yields CASKTSDRTGNTIYF.

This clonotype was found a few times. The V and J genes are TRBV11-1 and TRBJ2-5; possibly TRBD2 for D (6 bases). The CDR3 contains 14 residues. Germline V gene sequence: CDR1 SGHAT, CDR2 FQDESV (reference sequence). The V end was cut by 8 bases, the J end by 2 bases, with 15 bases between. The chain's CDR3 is CASEAGGSQETQYF. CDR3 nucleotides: TGTGCCAGCGAGGCCGGGGGTTCTCAAGAGACCCAGTACTTC.

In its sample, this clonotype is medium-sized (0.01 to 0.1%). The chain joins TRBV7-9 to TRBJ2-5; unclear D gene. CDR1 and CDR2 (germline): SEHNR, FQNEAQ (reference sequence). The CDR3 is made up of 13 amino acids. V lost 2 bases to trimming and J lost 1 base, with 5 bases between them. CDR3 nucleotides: TGTGCCAGCAGCTTACCCCCCCAAGAGACCCAGTACTTC. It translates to CASSLPPQETQYF.

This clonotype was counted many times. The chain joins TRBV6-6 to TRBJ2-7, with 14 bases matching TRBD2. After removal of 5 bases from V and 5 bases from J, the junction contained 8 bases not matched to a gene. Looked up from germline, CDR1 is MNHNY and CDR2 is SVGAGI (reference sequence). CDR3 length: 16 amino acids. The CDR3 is CASSSLGLAGVNEQYF. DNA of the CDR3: TGTGCCAGCAGTAGCTTGGGACTAGCGGGAGTGAACGAGCAGTACTTC.